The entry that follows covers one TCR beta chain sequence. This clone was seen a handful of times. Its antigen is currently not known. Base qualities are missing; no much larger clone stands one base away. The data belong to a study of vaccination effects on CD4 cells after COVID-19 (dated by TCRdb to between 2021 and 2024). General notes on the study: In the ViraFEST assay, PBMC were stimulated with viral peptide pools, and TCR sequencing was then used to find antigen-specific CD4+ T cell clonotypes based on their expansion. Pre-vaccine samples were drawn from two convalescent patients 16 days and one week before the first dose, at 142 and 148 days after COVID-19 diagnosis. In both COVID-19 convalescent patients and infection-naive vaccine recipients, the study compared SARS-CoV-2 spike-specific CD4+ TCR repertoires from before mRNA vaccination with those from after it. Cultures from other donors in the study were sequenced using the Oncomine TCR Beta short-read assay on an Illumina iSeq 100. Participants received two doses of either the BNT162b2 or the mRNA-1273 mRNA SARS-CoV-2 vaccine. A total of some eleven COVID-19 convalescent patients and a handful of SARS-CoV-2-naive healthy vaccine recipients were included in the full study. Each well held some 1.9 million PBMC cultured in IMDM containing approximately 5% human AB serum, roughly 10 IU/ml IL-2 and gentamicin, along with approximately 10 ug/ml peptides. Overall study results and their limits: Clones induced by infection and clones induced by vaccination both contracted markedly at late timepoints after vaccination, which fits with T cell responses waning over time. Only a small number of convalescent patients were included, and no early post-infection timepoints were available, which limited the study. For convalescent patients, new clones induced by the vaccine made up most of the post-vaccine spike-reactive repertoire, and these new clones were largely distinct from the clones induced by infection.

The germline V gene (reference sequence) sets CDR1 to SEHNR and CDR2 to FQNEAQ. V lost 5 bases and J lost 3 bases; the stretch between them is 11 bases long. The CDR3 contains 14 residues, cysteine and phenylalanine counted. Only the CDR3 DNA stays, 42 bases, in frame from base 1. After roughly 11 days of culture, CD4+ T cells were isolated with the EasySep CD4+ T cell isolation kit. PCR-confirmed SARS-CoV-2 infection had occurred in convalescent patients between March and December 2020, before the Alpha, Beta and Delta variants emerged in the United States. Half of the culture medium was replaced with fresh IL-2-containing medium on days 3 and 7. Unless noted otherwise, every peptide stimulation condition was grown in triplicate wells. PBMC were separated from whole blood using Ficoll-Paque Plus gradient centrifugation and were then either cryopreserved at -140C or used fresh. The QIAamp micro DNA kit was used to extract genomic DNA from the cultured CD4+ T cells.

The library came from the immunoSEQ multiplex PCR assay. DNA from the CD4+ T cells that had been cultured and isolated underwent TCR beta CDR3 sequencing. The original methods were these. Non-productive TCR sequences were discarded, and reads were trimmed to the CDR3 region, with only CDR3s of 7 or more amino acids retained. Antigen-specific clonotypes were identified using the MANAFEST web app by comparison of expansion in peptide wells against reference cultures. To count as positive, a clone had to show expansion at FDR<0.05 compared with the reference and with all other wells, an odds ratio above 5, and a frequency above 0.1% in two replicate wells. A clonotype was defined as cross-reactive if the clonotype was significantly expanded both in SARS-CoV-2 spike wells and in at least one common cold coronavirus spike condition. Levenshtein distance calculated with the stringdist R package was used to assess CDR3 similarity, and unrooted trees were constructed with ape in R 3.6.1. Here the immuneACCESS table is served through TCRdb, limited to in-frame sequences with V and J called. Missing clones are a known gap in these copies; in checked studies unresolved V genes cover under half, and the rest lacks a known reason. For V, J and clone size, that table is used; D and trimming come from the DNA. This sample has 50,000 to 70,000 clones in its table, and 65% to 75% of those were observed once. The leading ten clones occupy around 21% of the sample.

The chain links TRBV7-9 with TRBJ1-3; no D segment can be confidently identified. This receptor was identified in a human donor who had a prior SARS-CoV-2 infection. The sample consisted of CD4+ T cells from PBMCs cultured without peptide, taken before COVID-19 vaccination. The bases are TGTGCCAGCAGCCCGACCTACCTTGGAAACACCATATATTTT. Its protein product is CASSPTYLGNTIYF.